The 20 T cell receptor beta chains listed next were all sequenced from one sample in a study of T cells in women clearing cervical HPV infection. Generated by immunoSEQ multiplex PCR, the TCRdb table keeps only in-frame clones and is missing some. Recorded for this sample: just over 20,000 clones. Sample: blood buffy coat. The receptor set was obtained from a woman between 18 and 70 years old with a cervical HPV16 infection that either progressed to CIN3+ or cleared (not recorded which).

For this clone: The read ends 3 residues early relative to the CDR3; the germline J gene fills the gap. The chain recombines TRBV4-2 with TRBJ1-5; the D gene is possibly TRBD1 (5 bases). This CDR3 comprises 15 residues. V dropped 1 base and J dropped 0 bases, with 7 bases sitting between them. Germline V lookup: CDR1 LGHNA, CDR2 YNFKEQ. Partial CDR3 DNA: TGTGCCAGCAGCCAAGGACAGTATAGCAATCAGCCC. Translating it yields CASSQGQYSNQP. The whole CDR3 protein is CASSQGQYSNQPQHF.

As regards this clone: The read comes to an end 3 residues before the CDR3 does, leaving the germline J gene to fill in the end. The gene calls are TRBV19 and TRBJ1-2; a weak D match, TRBD1 (5 bases). The CDR3 contains 20 residues. Germline V CDR1 and CDR2: LNHDA, SQIVND (reference sequence). CDR3 sequence reads: CASSMLAGAGDRRSTDTYTF. Partial CDR3 DNA: TGTGCCAGTAGTATGCTCGCCGGAGCGGGGGACCGGAGGAGCACAGATACC.

For this clone: The read terminates 3 residues before the CDR3 end, so the remaining end is supplied by the germline J gene. This chain connects TRBV18 to TRBJ2-5, with D unclear. Trimming took 3 bases from V and 2 from J, leaving 7 bases between them. This CDR3 comprises 13 residues. Germline V gives CDR1 KGHSH, CDR2 LQKENI. The CDR3 DNA, read in part, is TGTGCCAGCTCACCTGCGAAACAAGAGACC. Translation gives CASSPAKQET. From start to end, the CDR3 is CASSPAKQETQYF.

A note on this clone: The read halts 3 residues ahead of the CDR3 end, with the missing end drawn from the germline J gene. The V call is TRBV5-1, the J call TRBJ2-5, with 8 bases lining up with TRBD2. Trimming at V came to 3 bases and at J to 6 bases, leaving 4 bases not matched to a gene. CDR3 length equals 13 residues. The germline V gene has CDR1 SGHRS and CDR2 YFSETQ. CDR3 protein: CASSSRGGQTQYF. The covered CDR3 bases are TGCGCCAGCAGCTCCCGGGGGGGCCAGACC.

As to this clone: The read terminates 3 residues ahead of where the CDR3 ends, so the germline J gene completes it. The V and J genes are TRBV20-1 and TRBJ1-2, with a tentative D call TRBD1 (5 bases). Germline values: CDR1 DFQATT, CDR2 SNEGSKA (reference sequence). This CDR3 contains 12 residues. Trimming stripped 4 bases from V and 6 bases from J, with 12 bases between. CDR3 sequence reads: CSAKTETDGYTF. The CDR3 bases that were read are TGCAGTGCTAAGACAGAAACCGATGGC.

In the case of this clone: The read terminates 3 residues before the CDR3 end, so the remaining end is supplied by the germline J gene. The chain has TRBV20-1 and TRBJ2-3; 8 bases map to TRBD2. The germline V gene has CDR1 DFQATT and CDR2 SNEGSKA (reference sequence). Trimming cost V 4 bases and J 5 bases; bases outside gene matches: 11. The CDR3 length is 15 residues. CDR3 bases read: TGCAGTGCTATCCAACTAAGCGGGGGTATAGATACG. Translation: CSAIQLSGGIDT. The complete CDR3 protein is CSAIQLSGGIDTQYF.

This clone is called medium-sized (0.01 to 0.1%) based on its frequency. The CDR3 bases that were read are TGTGCCAGCAGCTTGGCAGGGTCGGCAGGTCTTACTGAA. This codes for CASSLAGSAGLTE. Given in full, the CDR3 is CASSLAGSAGLTEAFF. This chain connects TRBV5-4 to TRBJ1-1, with D possibly TRBD1 on 5 matching bases. The CDR3 end is not reached by the read, which stops 3 residues before it; the germline J gene fills it in. The CDR3 runs to 16 residues. The germline V gene has CDR1 SGHNT and CDR2 YYREEE (reference sequence). With 0 bases removed from V and 5 bases from J, the gap between germline ends came to 17 bases.

Comment on this clone: The read falls 3 residues short of the CDR3 end, and the missing part is taken from the germline J gene. V usage is TRBV20-1 and J usage is TRBJ2-3; no reliable D call. Germline values: CDR1 DFQATT, CDR2 SNEGSKA (reference sequence). With 3 bases removed from V and 1 base from J, the gap between germline ends came to 11 bases. The CDR3 sequence is 14 residues long. The CDR3 here is CSARSGLGTDTQYF. Partial CDR3 DNA: TGCAGTGCTAGGTCAGGCCTGGGCACAGATACG.

A note on this clone: Read sequence stops 3 residues before the CDR3 end, and the germline J gene provides the missing end. The chain is built from TRBV2 and TRBJ1-2; perhaps TRBD1 as D (6 bases). Germline values: CDR1 SNHLY, CDR2 FYNNEI. The CDR3 is made up of 15 amino acids. V lost 4 bases and J lost 4, with 16 bases in between. CDR3 in amino acids: CASSGELQGTYGYTF. The part of the CDR3 DNA that was read is TGTGCCAGCAGTGGTGAACTACAGGGTACCTATGGC.

Of note for this clone: Coverage ceases 3 residues before the CDR3 finishes, and the germline J gene fills in the end. The V gene is TRBV2, the J gene TRBJ1-1; 7 nucleotides match TRBD1. CDR3 length: 16 amino acids. CDR1 SNHLY and CDR2 FYNNEI come from the germline V gene. J lost 1 base, V lost 7 bases, and 12 bases had no gene match. The CDR3 bases that were read are TGTGCCAGCATTTGGAAGTTTCGACAGGGGAACACTGAA. This sequence encodes CASIWKFRQGNTE. The CDR3 in its entirety is CASIWKFRQGNTEAFF.

In the case of this clone: The missing CDR3 end, 3 residues past where the read stops, is filled in from the germline J gene. This chain connects TRBV12-3 or TRBV12-4 to TRBJ2-7; a weak D match, TRBD1 (6 bases). Trimming removed 4 bases from V and 5 bases from J, with 18 bases in between. The CDR3 contains 15 residues. This CDR3 reads CASSSGHGTFHEQYF. The sequenced CDR3 bases are TGTGCCAGCAGTTCGGGACACGGAACGTTCCACGAG.

Notes on this clone: Coverage ceases 3 residues before the CDR3 finishes, and the germline J gene fills in the end. The chain employs TRBV4-1 and TRBJ2-3; D is possibly TRBD1 (5 bases). The germline V gene has CDR1 MGHRA and CDR2 YSYEKL. Trimming took 1 base from V and 4 from J, leaving 12 bases between them. The length of the CDR3 is 15 residues. The CDR3 loop is CASSQVSGLADTQYF. CDR3 DNA (partial): TGCGCCAGCAGCCAAGTTTCAGGGTTGGCAGATACG.

With respect to this clone: Coverage ceases 3 residues before the CDR3 finishes, and the germline J gene fills in the end. The chain joins TRBV5-1 to TRBJ1-6; 10 nucleotides agree with TRBD1. J was trimmed by 9 bases and V by 0 bases; bases with no gene match: 6. Germline V gene sequence: CDR1 SGHRS, CDR2 YFSETQ. The CDR3 has 16 residues. CDR3 in amino acids: CASSLAEDRGRSPLHF. CDR3 bases read: TGCGCCAGCAGCTTGGCCGAAGACAGGGGGCGTTCACCC.

Concerning this clone: The read finishes 3 residues shy of the CDR3 end, and the germline J gene is used to complete it. The chain combines TRBV20-1 with TRBJ2-7; 12 bases are a match to TRBD2. J lost 4 bases, V lost 6 bases, and 4 bases had no gene match. Germline CDR1 reads DFQATT; CDR2 reads SNEGSKA (reference sequence). The CDR3 is 13 amino acids. CDR3 protein: CSAASGGEYEQYF. CDR3 bases read: TGCAGTGCGGCTAGCGGGGGGGAATACGAG.

To note about this clone: The read comes to an end 3 residues before the CDR3 does, leaving the germline J gene to fill in the end. The V and J genes are TRBV19 and TRBJ2-3, with a tentative D call TRBD1 (6 bases). The V end was cut by 7 bases, the J end by 4 bases, with 21 bases between. CDR1 is LNHDA, CDR2 SQIVND, per germline (reference sequence). The CDR3 runs to 16 residues. The part of the CDR3 DNA that was read is TGTGCCAGTACCCCCGTAGGGGGTGCGGGCCCAGATACG. Its protein product is CASTPVGGAGPDT. The complete CDR3 protein is CASTPVGGAGPDTQYF.

On this clone: Coverage ceases 3 residues before the CDR3 finishes, and the germline J gene fills in the end. The V call is TRBV19, the J call TRBJ1-4, with 9 bases that match TRBD1. Looked up from germline, CDR1 is LNHDA and CDR2 is SQIVND (reference sequence). This CDR3 region has 16 residues. The trim removed 5 bases at V and 4 bases at J, leaving 8 bases unmatched. CDR3: CASSPDRGGLNEKLFF. The part of the CDR3 DNA that was read is TGTGCCAGTAGTCCAGACAGGGGGGGACTTAATGAAAAA.

In the case of this clone: With the read ending 3 residues before the CDR3 end, the germline J gene is used to fill in that end. The chain uses TRBV5-6 and TRBJ2-2; no clear D. Trimming stripped 4 bases from V and 4 bases from J, with 8 bases between. Germline values: CDR1 SGHDT, CDR2 YYEEEE. CDR3 length: 13 residues. The CDR3 is CASSRYSTGELFF. The part of the CDR3 DNA that was read is TGTGCCAGCAGCCGATACAGCACCGGGGAG.

Note on this clone: Read sequence stops 3 residues before the CDR3 end, and the germline J gene provides the missing end. The rearrangement joins TRBV2 to TRBJ2-7; tentatively, D is TRBD2 (6 bases). CDR1 and CDR2 from the germline V gene are SNHLY and FYNNEI. The CDR3 contains 15 residues. With 7 bases removed from V and 0 bases from J, the gap between germline ends came to 16 bases. The CDR3 here is CASTEEGHPSYEQYF. The DNA read from the CDR3 is TGTGCCAGCACTGAGGAGGGGCACCCCTCCTACGAG.

Of note for this clone: The observed sequence ends 3 residues before the CDR3 terminus, with the missing tail filled in from the germline J gene. V gene TRBV6-2 or TRBV6-3 combines with J gene TRBJ1-4; no reliable D call. The CDR3 totals 10 residues. The V and J ends lost 6 bases and 8 bases respectively, with 4 bases between them. Germline V gene lookup returns CDR1 MNHEY and CDR2 SVGEGT. The CDR3 loop is CASRREKLFF. The sequenced part of the CDR3 DNA is TGTGCCAGCAGACGGGAAAAA.

Concerning this clone itself: The read ends 3 residues before the CDR3 terminus; that terminus is restored from the germline J gene. The V call is TRBV6-2 or TRBV6-3, the J call TRBJ2-4; 9 positions match TRBD1. Germline V gene lookup returns CDR1 MNHEY and CDR2 SVGEGT. The CDR3 sequence is 13 residues long. The part of the CDR3 DNA that was read is TGTGCCAGCAGTTCCGGGACAGGGTACGGT. Translation: CASSSGTGYG. The complete CDR3 protein is CASSSGTGYGQYF.